This TCR beta chain was recovered during a study of shared clonotypes between healthy human individuals. Regarding the study as a whole: Naive subsets generally exceeded memory subsets in estimated richness. It was only blood that was sampled, and tissue repertoires likely differ.

A remark on this clone: Antigen unknown.

The CDR3 has 16 residues. CDR1 and CDR2 (germline): MDHEN, SYDVKM. Trimming stripped 7 bases from V and 1 base from J, with 17 bases between. The authors divided CD4+ cells into CD45RA+ naive and CD45RA-negative memory subsets. Profiling relied on immunoSEQ multiplex PCR, and the TCRdb table lists in-frame clones only, not all of them. The data hold roughly 1,500,000 clones, with about 98.5% observed a single time. The chain joins TRBV28 to TRBJ1-3; D gene unclear. The receptor comes from a man aged 25-45 years in good health. The sequenced material came from naive CD4+ T cells sorted from blood. The subset here: CD45RA+ positively selected. CDR3 protein: CASISPGLGSGNTIYF. The CDR3 DNA is TGTGCCAGCATCTCTCCGGGCTTGGGGTCTGGAAACACCATATATTTT.